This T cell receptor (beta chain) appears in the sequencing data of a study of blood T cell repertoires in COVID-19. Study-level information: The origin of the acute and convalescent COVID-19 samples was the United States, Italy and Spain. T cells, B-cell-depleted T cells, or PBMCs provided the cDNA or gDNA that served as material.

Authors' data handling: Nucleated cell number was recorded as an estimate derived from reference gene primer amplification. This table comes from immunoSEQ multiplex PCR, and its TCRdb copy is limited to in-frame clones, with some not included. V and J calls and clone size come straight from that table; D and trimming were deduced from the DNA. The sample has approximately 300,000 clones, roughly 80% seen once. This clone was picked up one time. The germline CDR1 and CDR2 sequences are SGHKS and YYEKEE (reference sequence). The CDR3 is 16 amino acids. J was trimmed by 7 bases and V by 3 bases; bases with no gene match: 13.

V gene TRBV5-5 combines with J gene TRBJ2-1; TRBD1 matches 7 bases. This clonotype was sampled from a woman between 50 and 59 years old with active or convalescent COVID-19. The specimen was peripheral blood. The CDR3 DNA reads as TGTGCCAGCAGCTATAGACCCCGGGACAGCTATAATGAGCAGTTCTTC. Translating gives CASSYRPRDSYNEQFF.